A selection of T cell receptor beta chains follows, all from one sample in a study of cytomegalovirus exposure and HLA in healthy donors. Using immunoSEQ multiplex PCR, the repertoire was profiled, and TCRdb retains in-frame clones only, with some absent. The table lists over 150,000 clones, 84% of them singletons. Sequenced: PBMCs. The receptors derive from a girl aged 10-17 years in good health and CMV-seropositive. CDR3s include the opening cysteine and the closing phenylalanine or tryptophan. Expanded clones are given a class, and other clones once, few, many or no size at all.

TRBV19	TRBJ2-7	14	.	CASSFGQGPYEQYF
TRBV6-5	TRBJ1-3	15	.	CASSFAGSAGNTIYF
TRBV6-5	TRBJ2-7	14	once	CASSEPEGANEQYF
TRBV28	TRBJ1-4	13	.	CASSLSTGVRLFF
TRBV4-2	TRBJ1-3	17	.	CASSPYRDGHSGNTIYF
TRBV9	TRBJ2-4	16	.	CASSVDGGLAKNIQYF
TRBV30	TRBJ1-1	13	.	CAWTLGGNTEAFF
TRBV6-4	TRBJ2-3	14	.	CASSDQGPTDTQYF
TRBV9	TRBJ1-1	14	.	CASSGSGGATEAFF
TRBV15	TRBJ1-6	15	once	CATSRDRDRGSPLHF
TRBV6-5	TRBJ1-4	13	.	CASSYRGNEKLFF
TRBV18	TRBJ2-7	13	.	CASSRTESYEQYF
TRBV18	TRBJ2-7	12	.	CASSPETYEQYF
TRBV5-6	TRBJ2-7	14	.	CASSFFDRPYEQYF